The clone carrying this TCR beta chain was seen only a few times. The CDR3 runs 14 residues. CDR1 and CDR2 (germline): SQVTM, ANQGSEA. V shed 6 bases and J 7 bases; nucleotides not matched to a gene: 11. The data stem from a study of blood T cells in healthy people across ages. The second PCR ran about 6 to 11 cycles with a sample-barcoded 5' primer and J-beta primers. TCRdb called the 5' RACE reads again in MiXCR, with one record for every CDR3 protein. This sample has approximately 800,000 distinct CDR3 sequences, with about 55% found just once. Input material: blood. This clonotype was sampled from an elderly man in good health. The rearrangement uses TRBV29-1 and TRBJ1-4; 7 bases align to TRBD1. The CDR3 here is CSVPKTGLGEKLFF. The CDR3 DNA reads TGCAGCGTCCCTAAGACAGGGTTGGGTGAAAAACTGTTTTTT.